What follows are 8 T cell receptor beta chains derived from one specimen sequenced in a study of CD8 T cells in Susac syndrome (dated by TCRdb to between 2019 and 2020). Receptors were amplified or captured by the immunoSEQ multiplex PCR assay. RNA was extracted with the RNeasy kit and roughly 0.45 to 1 ug was reverse transcribed using random hexamers. Through fastp at Q25 and MiXCR, TCRdb rebuilt clones from the public reads, retaining in-frame beta chains. Rows are combined by CDR3 protein, so each entry shows the most common genes and DNA. The sample table holds about 130,000 distinct CDR3 sequences, of which 90% to 95% were seen once. Of the sample, 0.09% to 0.15% is held by the ten largest clones. Sequencing was carried out using CD4+ T cells from PBMCs. These receptors were taken from a human donor in good health.

The chain has TRBV5-1 and TRBJ2-7; TRBD2 matches at 10 bases. Germline V gene sequence: CDR1 SGHRS, CDR2 YFSETQ. V shed 5 bases, J shed 5 bases, and the junction held 4 bases outside the gene matches. The length of the CDR3 is 13 residues. The CDR3 DNA follows: TGCGCCAGCAGGAGCGGGAGGGCCGACGAGCAGTACTTC. Its translation is CASRSGRADEQYF.

This chain links TRBV3-1 with TRBJ2-1; possibly TRBD1 for D (7 bases). The CDR3 length is 13 residues. Trimming took 1 base from V and 9 from J, leaving 10 bases between them. Germline CDR1 is LGHDT and CDR2 is YNNKEL (reference sequence). The CDR3 DNA reads TGTGCCAGCAGCCAAGCCAGGGGGGTTGAGCAGTTCTTC. Translating it yields CASSQARGVEQFF.

The chain couples TRBV7-6 to TRBJ2-5; D is unclear. CDR3 size: 11 residues. In germline, CDR1 is SGHVS, CDR2 FNYEAQ. Between the trimmed V and J ends, which lost 6 bases and 9 bases, there was a span of 11 bases. CDR3 loop: CASRDGSAQYF. CDR3 DNA: TGTGCCAGCAGGGACGGGTCGGCCCAGTACTTC.

The V gene is TRBV29-1, the J gene TRBJ2-3; D is undetermined. Trimming took 5 bases from V and 0 from J, leaving 12 bases between them. Germline CDR1 and CDR2: SQVTM and ANQGSEA. This CDR3 is 14 amino acids long. The CDR3 DNA reads as TGCAGCGTTCAGATAACATCTAGCACAGATACGCAGTATTTT. Protein sequence: CSVQITSSTDTQYF.

The chain combines TRBV20-1 with TRBJ2-4, with a weak D call TRBD1 (5 bases). Trimming shortened V by 0 bases and J by 7 bases, and 13 bases separated the two germline ends. The CDR3 spans 14 residues. The germline V gene has CDR1 DFQATT and CDR2 SNEGSKA (reference sequence). This CDR3 is CSARDTGADNIQYF. In DNA, the CDR3 is TGCAGTGCTAGAGATACTGGGGCAGACAACATTCAGTACTTC.

The gene calls are TRBV29-1 and TRBJ1-3, with 8 bases lining up with TRBD1. Germline V gene data show CDR1 as SQVTM and CDR2 as ANQGSEA. V lost 4 bases to trimming and J lost 4 bases; unmatched junction nucleotides: 3. The CDR3 contains 13 residues. In DNA form, the CDR3 reads TGCAGCGTTGCCGGGACAGGAGGAAACACCATATATTTT. Its translation is CSVAGTGGNTIYF.

V usage is TRBV29-1 and J usage is TRBJ2-7; 7 nucleotides align to TRBD2. The CDR3 spans 13 residues. Germline values: CDR1 SQVTM, CDR2 ANQGSEA. V was clipped by 5 bases and J by 4 bases; unmatched bases: 8. DNA for the CDR3: TGCAGCGTTAGTGCGGGAGCCCTGTACGAGCAGTACTTC. This translates into CSVSAGALYEQYF.

V is TRBV24-1 and J is TRBJ2-3; 9 bases match TRBD1. The CDR3 consists of 15 residues. V trimming: 5 bases; J trimming: 2 bases; junction bases outside the gene matches: 4. Germline CDR1 is KGHDR and CDR2 is SFDVKD. The DNA of the CDR3 is TGTGCCACCAGTGGGACAGGGGATCCCACAGATACGCAGTATTTT. Translated, it gives CATSGTGDPTDTQYF.